These 21 T cell receptor beta chains originate from one sample sequenced in a study of T cell clonotyping in hematopoietic cell transplantation. Time point indicated: recipient sample about 28 days before transplant, after cytoreduction. Repertoires were generated with immunoSEQ multiplex PCR, while TCRdb's copy carries only in-frame clones and drops some. This sample has tens of thousands of clones, with almost 97% found just once. The sample was peripheral blood mononuclear cells, taken before stem cell transplant. Every receptor here comes from a woman in her 50s with acute myeloid leukemia. Some clones in this sample may be carry-over from other donors' samples.

This clone appeared a single time. The V and J genes are TRBV27 and TRBJ2-3; D might be TRBD2 (6 bases). Between the trimmed V and J ends, which lost 5 bases and 3 bases, there was a span of 15 bases. Germline V lookup: CDR1 MNHEY, CDR2 SMNVEV (reference sequence). The CDR3 is 15 residues long. CDR3 loop: CASSIRSGSTDTQYF. The CDR3 nucleotides read TGTGCCAGCAGTATCCGGTCCGGGAGTACAGATACGCAGTATTTT.

The chain joins TRBV6-1 to TRBJ2-7; 10 bases line up with TRBD2. V lost 3 bases to trimming and J lost 0 bases; unmatched junction nucleotides: 8. This CDR3 has 17 residues. Per germline, CDR1 MNHNS and CDR2 SASEGT. DNA of the CDR3: TGTGCCAGCAGTGACGGGGGAGCGGGAGGGATCTCCTACGAGCAGTACTTC. Its protein product is CASSDGGAGGISYEQYF.

This chain connects TRBV4-1 to TRBJ1-4; D unresolved. This CDR3 has 13 amino acids. V gave up 0 bases and J gave up 8 bases, with 7 bases separating them. Germline CDR1 and CDR2: MGHRA and YSYEKL. The CDR3 region has the DNA TGCGCCAGCAGCCAAGATTTCCCCGAAAAACTGTTTTTT. As protein: CASSQDFPEKLFF.

The chain employs TRBV30 and TRBJ2-3; TRBD1 agrees at 7 bases. V was clipped by 7 bases and J by 0 bases; unmatched bases: 7. Germline V gene sequence: CDR1 GTSNPN, CDR2 SVGIG (reference sequence). The CDR3 contains 14 residues. The CDR3 loop is CALDRRDSTDTQYF. CDR3 in DNA: TGTGCCTTGGACAGGAGAGACAGCACAGATACGCAGTATTTT.

This clone was recorded only once. The rearrangement links TRBV6-6 to TRBJ1-1, with 7 bases lining up with TRBD1. With 5 bases clipped from V and 7 bases from J, the junction kept 4 bases outside the gene matches. This CDR3 has 12 amino acids. Germline V gene lookup returns CDR1 MNHNY and CDR2 SVGAGI (reference sequence). In nucleotides, the CDR3 is TGTGCCAGCAGTACAGGGGCAAATGAAGCTTTCTTT. It translates to CASSTGANEAFF.

This chain joins TRBV11-3 and TRBJ2-5; 9 bases are shared with TRBD1. The CDR3 covers 15 residues. The J segment lost 4 bases and the V segment lost 5 bases, leaving 8 bases of the junction unmatched. CDR1 and CDR2 from the germline V gene are SGHNT and YENEEA. CDR3 DNA sequence: TGTGCCAGCAGCCCCCGGGACAGGGAGAGAGAGACCCAGTACTTC. It yields the protein CASSPRDRERETQYF.

The V call is TRBV15, the J call TRBJ1-6; D is undetermined. Trimming took 1 base from V and 3 from J, leaving 7 bases between them. The CDR3 contains 15 residues. Germline-derived CDR1 and CDR2 are LNHNV and YYDKDF (reference sequence). The DNA for the CDR3 is TGTGCCACCAGCAGAGTCGCATACTATAATTCACCCCTCCACTTT. It specifies CATSRVAYYNSPLHF.

As concerns this clone: One junction end disagrees with the germline gene, perhaps due to a read error. The chain carries TRBV15 and TRBJ2-1; 7 nucleotides align to TRBD2. The CDR3 has 17 amino acids. The germline V gene has CDR1 LNHNV and CDR2 YYDKDF (reference sequence). CDR3 amino acids: CATNRDRRLADYNEQFF. In nucleotides, the CDR3 is TGTGCCACCAACAGAGATCGGAGACTAGCCGATTACAATGAGCAGTTCTTC.

The rearrangement uses TRBV30 and TRBJ2-3, with D maybe TRBD1 (6 bases). Deletions cut 5 bases from V and 3 bases from J, with 9 bases between. Germline V lookup: CDR1 GTSNPN, CDR2 SVGIG (reference sequence). The CDR3 extends over 12 amino acids. This chain's CDR3 is CAWGTPTDTQYF. The CDR3 coding sequence is TGTGCCTGGGGGACACCGACAGATACGCAGTATTTT.

The chain uses TRBV11-2 and TRBJ1-1, with D unclear. The CDR3 loop spans 12 amino acids. Trimming stripped 5 bases from V and 7 bases from J, with 11 bases between. The germline CDR1 and CDR2 sequences are SGHAT and FQNNGV. The CDR3 sequence: CASSLQQYEAFF. The CDR3 nucleotides read TGTGCCAGCAGCCTACAGCAGTATGAAGCTTTCTTT. Variable domain in full (rest from reference TRBV11-2 and TRBJ1-1): EAGVAQSPRYKIIEKRQSVAFWCNPISGHATLYWYQQILGQGPKLLIQFQNNGVVDDSQLPKDRFSAERLKGVDSTLKIQPAKLEDSAVYLCASSLQQYEAFFGQGTRLTVV.

The table lists this clone with a count of one. The junction and the germline gene differ at one end; a read error may be behind it. The chain links TRBV7-7 to TRBJ2-2, with TRBD2 as a possible D gene (6 bases). This CDR3 spans 16 amino acids. Germline V gene lookup returns CDR1 SSHAT and CDR2 FNYEAQ (reference sequence). CDR3 region: CASSLGVAANTGELFF. The CDR3 DNA follows: TGTGCTAGCAGCTTAGGAGTAGCGGCGAACACCGGGGAGCTGTTTTTT.

The genes are TRBV7-2 and TRBJ2-1, with 11 positions matching TRBD2. The CDR3 is 15 amino acids. From germline, CDR1 is SGHTA and CDR2 FQGNSA. With 5 bases clipped from V and 3 bases from J, the junction kept 3 bases outside the gene matches. The CDR3 DNA reads as TGTGCCAGCAGCGATAGCGGGAGGGTCTACAATGAGCAGTTCTTC. Amino acid sequence: CASSDSGRVYNEQFF.

The chain has TRBV7-9 and TRBJ2-7; TRBD2 matches at 16 bases. The V segment lost 5 bases and the J segment 2 bases; nucleotides outside the gene matches: 9. Germline V gene sequence: CDR1 SEHNR, CDR2 FQNEAQ (reference sequence). The CDR3 spans 18 residues. The CDR3 DNA sequence: TGTGCCAGCAGCCCGTCGGGACTAGCGGGAGGGAGCCCCTACGAGCAGTACTTC. Translating gives CASSPSGLAGGSPYEQYF.

V usage is TRBV5-1 and J usage is TRBJ2-1, with TRBD2 matching over 13 bases. Trimming took 4 bases from V and 4 from J; bases not matched to a gene: 5. The CDR3 length is 16 residues. CDR1 is SGHRS, CDR2 YFSETQ, per germline. The CDR3 reads CASSKTSGGRYNEQFF. The CDR3 nucleotides are TGCGCCAGCAGCAAGACTAGCGGGGGGCGGTACAATGAGCAGTTCTTC. Full variable domain (missing parts from reference TRBV5-1 and TRBJ2-1): KAGVTQTPRYLIKTRGQQVTLSCSPISGHRSVSWYQQTPGQGLQFLFEYFSETQRNKGNFPGRFSGRQFSNSRSEMNVSTLELGDSALYLCASSKTSGGRYNEQFFGPGTRLTVL.

This rearrangement joins TRBV11-3 to TRBJ2-2, with D possibly being TRBD2 (5 bases). Between the trimmed V and J ends, which lost 8 bases and 0 bases, there was a span of 13 bases. This CDR3 spans 15 amino acids. CDR1 and CDR2 from the germline V gene are SGHNT and YENEEA. This CDR3 reads CASGNSGANTGELFF. In DNA, the CDR3 is TGTGCCAGCGGGAATTCCGGGGCGAACACCGGGGAGCTGTTTTTT.

The chain employs TRBV5-1 and TRBJ2-3, with 7 bases matching TRBD2. The CDR3 sequence is 16 residues long. Losses at the gene ends were 6 bases for V and 0 bases for J; bases not matched to a gene: 10. The germline V gene has CDR1 SGHRS and CDR2 YFSETQ. The CDR3 DNA reads as TGCGCCAGCATCTCTAGCGGAGACGCTAGCACAGATACGCAGTATTTT. Encoded protein: CASISSGDASTDTQYF.

The chain couples TRBV4-2 to TRBJ2-7; 9 nucleotides align to TRBD2. CDR3 length: 16 residues. The germline V gene encodes CDR1 LGHNA and CDR2 YNFKEQ. V lost 4 bases and J lost 0; bases outside the gene matches: 7. CDR3 amino acids: CASSLTTSGSSYEQYF. CDR3 DNA: TGTGCCAGCAGCCTGACGACTAGCGGTAGCTCCTACGAGCAGTACTTC.

The chain is built from TRBV10-3 and TRBJ2-3, with D perhaps given as TRBD1 or TRBD2 (5 bases each). Looked up from germline, CDR1 is ENHRY and CDR2 is SYGVKD. The CDR3 runs 15 residues. V was clipped by 3 bases and J by 0 bases, with 10 bases between them. In DNA form, the CDR3 reads TGTGCCATCAGTGAAGGGGACCTGAGCACAGATACGCAGTATTTT. As protein: CAISEGDLSTDTQYF.

In its sample, this clone was seen once. The chain has TRBV5-8 and TRBJ2-2; 7 bases are shared with TRBD2. Trimming cost V 3 bases and J 1 base; bases outside gene matches: 3. Per the germline V gene, CDR1 is SGHTS and CDR2 is YDEGEE. CDR3 length: 15 amino acids. The CDR3 spells CASSSSGVNTGELFF. The CDR3 DNA sequence: TGTGCCAGCAGCTCGAGCGGGGTGAACACCGGGGAGCTGTTTTTT.

V gene TRBV5-6 combines with J gene TRBJ1-2, with D possibly matching TRBD1 (5 bases). V lost 4 bases and J 4 bases, leaving 14 bases between the germline ends. The CDR3 sequence is 14 residues long. Germline loops: CDR1 SGHDT, CDR2 YYEEEE. CDR3 nucleotide sequence: TGTGCCAGCAGCCCGGGGATGGGGGGCTATGGCTACACCTTC. As protein: CASSPGMGGYGYTF. Based on the CDR3 plus reference TRBV5-6 and TRBJ1-2, the full variable domain is DAGVTQSPTHLIKTRGQQVTLRCSPKSGHDTVSWYQQALGQGPQFIFQYYEEEERQRGNFPDRFSGHQFPNYSSELNVNALLLGDSALYLCASSPGMGGYGYTFGSGTRLTVV.

The CDR3 here is CATGLYNSPLHF. The CDR3 DNA follows: TGTGCCACCGGTCTCTATAATTCACCCCTCCACTTT. The rearrangement uses TRBV28 and TRBJ1-6; D is uncertain. V was cut by 10 bases and J by 3 bases, with 7 bases left in between. Germline V gene data show CDR1 as MDHEN and CDR2 as SYDVKM. The CDR3 has 12 residues.